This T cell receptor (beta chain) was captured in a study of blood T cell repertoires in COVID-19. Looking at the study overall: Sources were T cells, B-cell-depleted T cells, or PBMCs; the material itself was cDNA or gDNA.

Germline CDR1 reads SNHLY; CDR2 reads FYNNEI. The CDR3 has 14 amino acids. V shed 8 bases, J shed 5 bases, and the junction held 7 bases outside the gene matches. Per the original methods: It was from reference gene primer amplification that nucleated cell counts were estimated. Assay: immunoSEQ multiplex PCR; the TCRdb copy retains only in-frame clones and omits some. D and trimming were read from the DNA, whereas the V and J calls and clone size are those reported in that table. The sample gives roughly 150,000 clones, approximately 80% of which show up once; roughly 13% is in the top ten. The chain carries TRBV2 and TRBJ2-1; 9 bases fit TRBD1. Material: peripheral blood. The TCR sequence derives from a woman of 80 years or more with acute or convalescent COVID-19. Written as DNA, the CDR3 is TGTGCCAGCTTGGACAGGGGACGAAACAATGAGCAGTTCTTC. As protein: CASLDRGRNNEQFF.